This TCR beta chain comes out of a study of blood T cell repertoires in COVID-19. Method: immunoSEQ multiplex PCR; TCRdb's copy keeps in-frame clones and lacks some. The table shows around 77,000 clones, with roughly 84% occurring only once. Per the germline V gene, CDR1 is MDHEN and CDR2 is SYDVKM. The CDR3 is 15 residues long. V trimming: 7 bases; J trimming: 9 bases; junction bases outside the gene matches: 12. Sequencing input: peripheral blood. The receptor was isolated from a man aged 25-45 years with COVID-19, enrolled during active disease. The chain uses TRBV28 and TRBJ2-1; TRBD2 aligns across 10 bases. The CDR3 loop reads CASTETSGRRAEQFF. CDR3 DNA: TGTGCCAGCACCGAGACTAGCGGGCGCCGGGCTGAGCAGTTCTTC.